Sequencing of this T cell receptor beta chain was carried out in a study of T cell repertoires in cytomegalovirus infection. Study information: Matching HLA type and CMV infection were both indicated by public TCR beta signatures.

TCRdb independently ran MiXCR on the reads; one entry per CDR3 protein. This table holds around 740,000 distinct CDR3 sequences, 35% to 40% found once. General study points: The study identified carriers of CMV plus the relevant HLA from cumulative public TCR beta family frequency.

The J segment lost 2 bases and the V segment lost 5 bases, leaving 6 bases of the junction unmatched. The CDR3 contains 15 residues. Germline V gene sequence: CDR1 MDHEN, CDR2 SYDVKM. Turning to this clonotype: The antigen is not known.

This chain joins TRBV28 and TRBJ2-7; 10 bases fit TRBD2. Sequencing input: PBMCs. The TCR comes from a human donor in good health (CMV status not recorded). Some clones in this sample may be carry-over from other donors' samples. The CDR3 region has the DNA TGTGCCAGCAGTCTCACTAGCGGGGCCACCTACGAGCAGTACTTC. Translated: CASSLTSGATYEQYF. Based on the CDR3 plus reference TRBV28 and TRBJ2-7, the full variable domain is DVKVTQSSRYLVKRTGEKVFLECVQDMDHENMFWYRQDPGLGLRLIYFSYDVKMKEKGDIPEGYSVSREKKERFSLILESASTNQTSMYLCASSLTSGATYEQYFGPGTRLTVT.